Sequencing of this T cell receptor beta chain was carried out in a study of identical twins. Overall study findings and caveats: Monozygotic twins shared more out-of-frame TCR alpha than recombination models predicted. For out-of-frame alpha sequences shared by twins, low generation probability was in excess. With beta out-of-frame sequences, excess sharing by twins was weaker.

Template switching supplied a universal primer site; unique molecular identifiers were carried on the cDNA. In TCRdb, the 5' RACE reads were re-called with MiXCR into one record per CDR3 protein. The sample shows around 250,000 distinct CDR3 sequences, over 9.5% of them seen only once. The J segment lost 5 bases and the V segment lost 9 bases, leaving 12 bases of the junction unmatched. This CDR3 region has 15 residues. This clonotype was observed at least ten times. Its target is unknown. The same sample was also studied in work on yellow fever vaccine responses in identical twins.

Sample: memory (CD45RO+) T cells sorted from blood. This chain joins TRBV12-3 or TRBV12-4 and TRBJ2-2; 7 bases are a match to TRBD2. This sequence was found in a woman between 18 and 29 years old in good health. CDR3 residues: CASVERGGRTGELFF. Written as DNA, the CDR3 is TGTGCCAGTGTGGAGCGGGGCGGTCGGACCGGGGAGCTGTTTTTT.